The T cell receptor beta chain described here comes from a study of control samples from healthy donors and cancer patients. Sequencing used immunoSEQ multiplex PCR; TCRdb keeps in-frame clones, though not all of them. The table lists about 120,000 clones, 70% to 90% of them singletons. The ends lost 4 bases at V and 7 bases at J; junction bases unmatched: 9. Germline CDR1 reads SNHLY; CDR2 reads FYNNEI. The CDR3 is 14 residues long. The material sequenced was blood. This TCR was recovered from a woman in her seventies in good health. The rearrangement joins TRBV2 to TRBJ2-7, with TRBD2 identical over 8 bases. This CDR3 is CASSGIAGSWEQYF. The CDR3 nucleotides are TGTGCCAGCAGTGGGATAGCGGGGTCCTGGGAGCAGTACTTC.